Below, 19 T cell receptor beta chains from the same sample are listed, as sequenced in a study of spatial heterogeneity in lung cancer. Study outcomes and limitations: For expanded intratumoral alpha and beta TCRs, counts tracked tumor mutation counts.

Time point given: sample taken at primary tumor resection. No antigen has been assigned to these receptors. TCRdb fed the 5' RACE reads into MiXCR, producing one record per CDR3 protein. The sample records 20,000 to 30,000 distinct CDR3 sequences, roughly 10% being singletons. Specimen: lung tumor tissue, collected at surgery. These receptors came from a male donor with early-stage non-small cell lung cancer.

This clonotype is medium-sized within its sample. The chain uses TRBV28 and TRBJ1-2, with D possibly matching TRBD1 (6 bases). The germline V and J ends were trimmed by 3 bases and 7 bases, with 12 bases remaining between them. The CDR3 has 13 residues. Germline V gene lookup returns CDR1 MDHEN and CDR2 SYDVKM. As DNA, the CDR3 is TGTGCCAGCAGTTTGCCCGCGGGGGCTGGCTACACCTTC. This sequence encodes CASSLPAGAGYTF.

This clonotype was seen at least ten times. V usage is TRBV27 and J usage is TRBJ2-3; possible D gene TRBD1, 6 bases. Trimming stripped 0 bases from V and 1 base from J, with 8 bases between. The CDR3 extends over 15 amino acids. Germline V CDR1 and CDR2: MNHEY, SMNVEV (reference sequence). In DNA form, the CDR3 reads TGTGCCAGCAGTTTATCGTGGACAGGCACAGATACGCAGTATTTT. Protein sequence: CASSLSWTGTDTQYF.

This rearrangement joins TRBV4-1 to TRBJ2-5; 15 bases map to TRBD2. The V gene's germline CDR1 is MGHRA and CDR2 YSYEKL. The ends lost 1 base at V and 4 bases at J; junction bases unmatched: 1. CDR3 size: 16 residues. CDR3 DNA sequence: TGCGCCAGCAGCCAAGGGGGACTAGCGGGAGGAGAGACCCAGTACTTC. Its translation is CASSQGGLAGGETQYF.

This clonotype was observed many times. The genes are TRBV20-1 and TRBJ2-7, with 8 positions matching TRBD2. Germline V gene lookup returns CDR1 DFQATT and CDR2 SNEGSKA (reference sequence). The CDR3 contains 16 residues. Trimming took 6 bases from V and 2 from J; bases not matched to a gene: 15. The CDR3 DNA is TGCAGTGCCCCGGTCACTAGCGGAATTATAGCCTACGAGCAGTACTTC. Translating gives CSAPVTSGIIAYEQYF.

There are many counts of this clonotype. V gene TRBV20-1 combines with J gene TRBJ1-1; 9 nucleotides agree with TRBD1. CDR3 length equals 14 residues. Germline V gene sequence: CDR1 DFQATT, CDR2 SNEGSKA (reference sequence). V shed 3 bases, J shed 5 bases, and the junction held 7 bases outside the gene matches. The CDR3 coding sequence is TGCAGTGCTAGTTGGAGGGACAGGGATACTGAAGCTTTCTTT. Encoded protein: CSASWRDRDTEAFF.

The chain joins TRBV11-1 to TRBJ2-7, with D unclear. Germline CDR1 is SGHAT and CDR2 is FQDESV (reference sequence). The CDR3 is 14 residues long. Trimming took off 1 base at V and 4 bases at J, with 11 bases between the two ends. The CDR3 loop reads CASSLGGTIYEQYF. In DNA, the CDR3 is TGTGCCAGCAGCTTAGGCGGAACCATATACGAGCAGTACTTC.

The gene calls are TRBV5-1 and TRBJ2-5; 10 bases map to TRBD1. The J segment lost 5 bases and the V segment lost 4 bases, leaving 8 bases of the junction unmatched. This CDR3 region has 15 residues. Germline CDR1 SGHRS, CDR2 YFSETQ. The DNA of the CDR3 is TGCGCCAGCAGCACGGGACAGGGGATGGGGGAGACCCAGTACTTC. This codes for CASSTGQGMGETQYF.

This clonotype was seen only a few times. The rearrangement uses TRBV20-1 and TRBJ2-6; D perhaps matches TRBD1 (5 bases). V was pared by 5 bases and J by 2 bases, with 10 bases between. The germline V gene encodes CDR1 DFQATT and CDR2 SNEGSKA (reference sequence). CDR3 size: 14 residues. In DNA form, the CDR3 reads TGCAGTGCTGCCCAGGGTGCTGGGGCCAACGTCCTGACTTTC. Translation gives CSAAQGAGANVLTF.

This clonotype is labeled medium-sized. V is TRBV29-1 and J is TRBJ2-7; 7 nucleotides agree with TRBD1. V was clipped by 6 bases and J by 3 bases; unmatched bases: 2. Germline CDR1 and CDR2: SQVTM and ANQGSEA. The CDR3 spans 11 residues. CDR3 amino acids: CSVGTDYEQYF. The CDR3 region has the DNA TGCAGCGTCGGGACAGACTACGAGCAGTACTTC.

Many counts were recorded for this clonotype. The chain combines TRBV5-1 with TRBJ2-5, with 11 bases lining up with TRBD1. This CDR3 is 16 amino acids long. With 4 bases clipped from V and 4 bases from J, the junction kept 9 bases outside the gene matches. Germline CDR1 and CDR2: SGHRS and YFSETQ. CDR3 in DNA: TGCGCCAGCAGCGCCGAGGGACAGGGGGTAGGAGAGACCCAGTACTTC. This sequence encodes CASSAEGQGVGETQYF.

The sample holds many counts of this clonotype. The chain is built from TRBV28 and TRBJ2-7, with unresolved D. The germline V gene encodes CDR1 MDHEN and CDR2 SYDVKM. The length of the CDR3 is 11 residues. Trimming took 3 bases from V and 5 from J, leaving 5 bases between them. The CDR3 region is CASSLVDEQYF. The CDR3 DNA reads TGTGCCAGCAGTTTGGTGGACGAGCAGTACTTC.

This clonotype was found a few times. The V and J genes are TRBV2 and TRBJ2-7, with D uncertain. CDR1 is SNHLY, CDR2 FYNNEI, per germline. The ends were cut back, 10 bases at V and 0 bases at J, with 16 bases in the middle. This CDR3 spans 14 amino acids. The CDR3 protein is CATLETANSYEQYF. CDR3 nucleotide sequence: TGTGCCACTCTCGAGACGGCAAACTCCTACGAGCAGTACTTC.

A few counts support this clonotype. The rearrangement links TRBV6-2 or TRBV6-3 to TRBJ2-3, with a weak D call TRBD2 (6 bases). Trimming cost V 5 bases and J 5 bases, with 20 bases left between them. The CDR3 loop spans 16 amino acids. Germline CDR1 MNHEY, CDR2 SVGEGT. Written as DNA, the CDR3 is TGTGCCAGCAGTCCACACCCCCCCGGAGCGGGAGATACGCAGTATTTT. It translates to CASSPHPPGAGDTQYF.

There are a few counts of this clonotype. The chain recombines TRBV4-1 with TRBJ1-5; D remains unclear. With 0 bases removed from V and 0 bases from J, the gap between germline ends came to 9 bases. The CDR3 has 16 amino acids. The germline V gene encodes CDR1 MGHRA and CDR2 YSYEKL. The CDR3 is CASSQEGRNSNQPQHF. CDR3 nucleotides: TGCGCCAGCAGCCAAGAAGGAAGAAATAGCAATCAGCCCCAGCATTTT.

CDR3 nucleotide sequence: TGTGCCAGCAGCTTAGGAGCCGGGGTTGCGACCCAGTACTTC. Translating it yields CASSLGAGVATQYF. The rearrangement links TRBV13 to TRBJ2-5, with a weak D call TRBD2 (5 bases). This CDR3 has 14 residues. Trimming removed 0 bases at V and 7 bases at J, with 12 bases between. Looked up from germline, CDR1 is PRHDT and CDR2 is FYEKMQ (reference sequence).

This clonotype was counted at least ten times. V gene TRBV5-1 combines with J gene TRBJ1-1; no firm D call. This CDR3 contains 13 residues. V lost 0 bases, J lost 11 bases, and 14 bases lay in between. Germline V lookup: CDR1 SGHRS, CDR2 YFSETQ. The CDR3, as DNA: TGCGCCAGCAGCTTGGAGTTTTCCTCCGGGGCTTTCTTT. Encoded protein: CASSLEFSSGAFF.

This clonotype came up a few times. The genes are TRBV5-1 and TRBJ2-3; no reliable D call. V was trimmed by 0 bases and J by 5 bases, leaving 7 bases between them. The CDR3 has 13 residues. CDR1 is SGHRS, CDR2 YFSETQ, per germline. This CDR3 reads CASSLVIGDTQYF. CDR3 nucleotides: TGCGCCAGCAGCTTGGTGATCGGAGATACGCAGTATTTT.

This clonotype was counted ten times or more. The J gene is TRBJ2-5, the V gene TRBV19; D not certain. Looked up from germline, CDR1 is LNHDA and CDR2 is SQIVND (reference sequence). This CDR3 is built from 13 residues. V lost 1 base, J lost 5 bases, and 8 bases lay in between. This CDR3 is CASSIGPTETQYF. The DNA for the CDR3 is TGTGCCAGTAGTATAGGGCCCACGGAGACCCAGTACTTC.

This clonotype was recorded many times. The CDR3 protein is CASSAQVSGNTIYF. CDR3 in DNA: TGTGCCAGCAGCGCGCAAGTCTCTGGAAACACCATATATTTT. The chain links TRBV5-5 to TRBJ1-3; D gene uncertain. The CDR3 is made up of 14 amino acids. Germline V lookup: CDR1 SGHKS, CDR2 YYEKEE (reference sequence). V lost 4 bases to trimming and J lost 0 bases, with 8 bases between them.